Below are 30 T cell receptor beta chains sequenced from a single sample in a study of shared clonotypes between healthy human individuals. The assay was immunoSEQ multiplex PCR, and TCRdb's table has in-frame clones only and misses some. The table shows about 2.4 million clones, with approximately 93% occurring only once. Sequenced sample: naive CD4+ T cells from PBMCs. Subset here: CD45RA+ positively selected. The receptor source for this set is a man between 18 and 29 years old in good health. Some clones in this sample may be carry-over from other donors' samples.

The chain's CDR3 is CASSYLNRKETQYF. The CDR3 nucleotides read TGTGCCAGCTCTTACTTGAACAGGAAAGAGACCCAGTACTTC. The genes are TRBV18 and TRBJ2-5, with D perhaps TRBD1 (5 bases). This CDR3 comprises 14 residues. Germline lookup yields CDR1 KGHSH and CDR2 LQKENI. The V gene lost 6 bases and the J gene lost 3 bases, with 14 bases spanning the gap. Full variable domain (remainder filled in from reference TRBV18 and TRBJ2-5): NAGVMQNPRHLVRRRGQEARLRCSPMKGHSHVYWYRQLPEEGLKFMVYLQKENIIDESGMPKERFSAEFPKEGPSILRIQQVVRGDSAAYFCASSYLNRKETQYFGPGTRLLVL.

The chain joins TRBV7-6 to TRBJ2-2, with D possibly TRBD1 on 6 matching bases. V gave up 0 bases and J gave up 5 bases, with 13 bases separating them. The length of the CDR3 is 16 residues. CDR1 is SGHVS, CDR2 FNYEAQ, per germline. DNA of the CDR3: TGTGCCAGCAGCTTAGCGCTGGGGGCAGGGACCGGGGAGCTGTTTTTT. Amino acid sequence: CASSLALGAGTGELFF.

Here the CDR3 DNA reads TGTGCCAGCAGCTTAGGTCGTCGCGGGACGACTAACTATGGCTACACCTTC. It is translated as CASSLGRRGTTNYGYTF. The chain is built from TRBV7-8 and TRBJ1-2; weak D call: TRBD1 (5 bases). V shed 1 base and J shed 0 bases, with 15 bases lying between them. CDR3 length equals 17 residues. Germline-derived CDR1 and CDR2 are SGHVS and FQNEAQ.

The genes are TRBV29-1 and TRBJ2-3; the D gene is possibly TRBD1 (6 bases). The CDR3 runs 16 residues. The germline gives CDR1 SQVTM, CDR2 ANQGSEA. V shed 1 base and J shed 3 bases, with 17 bases lying between them. The CDR3 region is CSVEGTARLSTDTQYF. CDR3 DNA: TGCAGCGTTGAAGGGACAGCGCGTTTAAGTACAGATACGCAGTATTTT.

A single count supports this clone. The gene calls are TRBV6-5 and TRBJ1-4; D is unclear. This CDR3 is 16 amino acids long. V was pared by 2 bases and J by 0 bases, with 10 bases between. The germline V gene has CDR1 MNHEY and CDR2 SVGAGI. The DNA for the CDR3 is TGTGCCAGCAGTTACGGCGGGCTTGCAACTAATGAAAAACTGTTTTTT. This codes for CASSYGGLATNEKLFF.

This chain connects TRBV6-4 to TRBJ2-1; no firm D call. Trimming removed 6 bases from V and 8 bases from J, with 14 bases in between. The V gene's germline CDR1 is MRHNA and CDR2 SNTAGT. There are 13 residues in the CDR3. The CDR3 bases are TGTGCCAGCAGCCCTCGCCTTCTCGATGAGCAGTTCTTC. Protein: CASSPRLLDEQFF.

This chain connects TRBV7-9 to TRBJ2-1; 7 bases align to TRBD1. V shed 1 base and J 0 bases; nucleotides not matched to a gene: 6. The germline V gene encodes CDR1 SEHNR and CDR2 FQNEAQ (reference sequence). The CDR3 contains 17 residues. CDR3 residues: CASSLEGGASSYNEQFF. The DNA for the CDR3 is TGTGCCAGCAGCTTAGAAGGGGGCGCGAGCTCCTACAATGAGCAGTTCTTC.

The chain has TRBV18 and TRBJ2-3; D unclear. CDR1 is KGHSH, CDR2 LQKENI, per germline. The germline V and J ends were trimmed by 6 bases and 2 bases, with 9 bases remaining between them. This CDR3 is 13 amino acids long. In DNA, the CDR3 is TGTGCCAGCTCTCCCTCTCCCACAGATACGCAGTATTTT. It encodes CASSPSPTDTQYF. Using reference TRBV18 and TRBJ2-3 for the parts outside the CDR3, the full variable domain is NAGVMQNPRHLVRRRGQEARLRCSPMKGHSHVYWYRQLPEEGLKFMVYLQKENIIDESGMPKERFSAEFPKEGPSILRIQQVVRGDSAAYFCASSPSPTDTQYFGPGTRLTVL.

The CDR3 region has the DNA TGCAGCGTGGAACCGGGGCAGGGCAAGACCCAGTACTTC. Translation: CSVEPGQGKTQYF. The V call is TRBV29-1, the J call TRBJ2-5; D possibly matches TRBD1 or TRBD2 (5 bases each). The CDR3 is 13 residues long. Germline V gene lookup returns CDR1 SQVTM and CDR2 ANQGSEA. Between the trimmed V and J ends, which lost 6 bases and 6 bases, there was a span of 17 bases.

This clone was observed once. The chain combines TRBV25-1 with TRBJ2-2; D gene unclear. This CDR3 comprises 17 residues. Per germline, CDR1 MGHDK and CDR2 SYGVNS. The V gene lost 0 bases and the J gene lost 3 bases, with 14 bases spanning the gap. The chain's CDR3 is CASSEYESLLHTGELFF. The CDR3 region has the DNA TGTGCCAGCAGTGAATACGAGAGTCTACTCCACACCGGGGAGCTGTTTTTT.

This sequence joins TRBV9 and TRBJ2-3; either TRBD1 or TRBD2 may fit D (5 bases each). CDR1 is SGDLS, CDR2 YYNGEE, per germline. V lost 5 bases to trimming and J lost 0 bases, with 13 bases between them. This CDR3 is built from 15 residues. Written as DNA, the CDR3 is TGTGCCAGCAGTCCGGGGCCCGTTAGCACAGATACGCAGTATTTT. Translating gives CASSPGPVSTDTQYF.

This clone was recorded only once. The chain recombines TRBV28 with TRBJ1-1; D is unclear. Germline CDR1 reads MDHEN; CDR2 reads SYDVKM. CDR3 length: 15 amino acids. The V gene lost 5 bases and the J gene lost 6 bases, with 19 bases spanning the gap. The CDR3 protein is CASSQDLLLVAEAFF. CDR3 nucleotides: TGTGCCAGCAGTCAGGACCTCCTACTGGTGGCTGAAGCTTTCTTT.

The table lists this clone with a count of one. The rearrangement joins TRBV18 to TRBJ1-5, with D unclear. Germline lookup yields CDR1 KGHSH and CDR2 LQKENI. Trimming stripped 1 base from V and 4 bases from J, with 11 bases between. The CDR3 contains 15 residues. The CDR3 loop reads CASSPLADPNQPQHF. For the CDR3, the DNA is TGTGCCAGCTCACCACTCGCGGACCCTAATCAGCCCCAGCATTTT.

This chain connects TRBV6-1 to TRBJ1-2, with D possibly matching TRBD1 (6 bases). This CDR3 is 15 amino acids long. In germline, CDR1 is MNHNS, CDR2 SASEGT. With 1 base removed from V and 5 bases from J, the gap between germline ends came to 14 bases. This chain's CDR3 is CASSEEARGLYGYTF. The CDR3 DNA follows: TGTGCCAGCAGTGAAGAGGCCAGGGGCCTGTATGGCTACACCTTC.

This clone was seen a single time. This chain connects TRBV19 to TRBJ2-1; D is ambiguous. V lost 5 bases and J lost 0, with 14 bases in between. Germline CDR1 is LNHDA and CDR2 is SQIVND (reference sequence). The CDR3 spans 16 residues. CDR3 in amino acids: CASSSRTASSYNEQFF. For the CDR3, the DNA is TGTGCCAGTAGTTCTCGGACCGCCAGCTCCTACAATGAGCAGTTCTTC.

V gene TRBV7-3 combines with J gene TRBJ2-5, with D tentatively TRBD1 (7 bases). There are 19 residues in the CDR3. V was cut by 2 bases and J by 4 bases, with 26 bases left in between. Germline lookup yields CDR1 SGHTA and CDR2 FQGTGA. CDR3 bases: TGTGCCAGCAGCTTACGGGCGCCTCTGGAGGGGGCGAATCGAGAGACCCAGTACTTC. This translates into CASSLRAPLEGANRETQYF. Looking up the rest from reference TRBV7-3 and TRBJ2-5 gives the full variable domain: GAGVSQTPSNKVTEKGKYVELRCDPISGHTALYWYRQSLGQGPEFLIYFQGTGAADDSGLPNDRFFAVRPEGSVSTLKIQRTERGDSAVYLCASSLRAPLEGANRETQYFGPGTRLLVL.

The rearrangement joins TRBV13 to TRBJ2-7, with 9 bases aligning to TRBD1. Germline assignment: CDR1 PRHDT and CDR2 FYEKMQ (reference sequence). Losses at the gene ends were 5 bases for V and 2 bases for J; bases not matched to a gene: 7. The length of the CDR3 is 15 residues. The CDR3 sequence is CASSVIGTGTYEQYF. The CDR3 DNA is TGTGCCAGCAGCGTCATCGGGACAGGGACCTACGAGCAGTACTTC.

The genes are TRBV11-2 and TRBJ2-5; a possible D gene is TRBD2 (5 bases). V lost 5 bases to trimming and J lost 5 bases, with 21 bases between them. Germline assignment: CDR1 SGHAT and CDR2 FQNNGV. CDR3 length equals 16 residues. In DNA, the CDR3 is TGTGCCAGCAGCCCCCCCGGGCGGGCCCAGCGGGAGACCCAGTACTTC. As protein: CASSPPGRAQRETQYF.

V is TRBV5-1 and J is TRBJ2-7; TRBD2 matches at 10 bases. This CDR3 is built from 15 residues. Germline V gives CDR1 SGHRS, CDR2 YFSETQ. With 0 bases clipped from V and 5 bases from J, the junction kept 5 bases outside the gene matches. The chain's CDR3 is CASSLVGTSVNEQYF. The CDR3 coding sequence is TGCGCCAGCAGCTTGGTTGGGACTAGCGTAAACGAGCAGTACTTC.

The J gene is TRBJ2-3, the V gene TRBV19; a possible D gene is TRBD2 (6 bases). Per the germline V gene, CDR1 is LNHDA and CDR2 is SQIVND (reference sequence). Trimming removed 5 bases from V and 8 bases from J, with 20 bases in between. This CDR3 contains 15 residues. In nucleotides, the CDR3 is TGTGCCAGTAGTTCCCGACTAGGCCGGCAGGCTACGCAGTATTTT. This sequence encodes CASSSRLGRQATQYF. Using reference TRBV19 and TRBJ2-3 for the parts outside the CDR3, the full variable domain is DGGITQSPKYLFRKEGQNVTLSCEQNLNHDAMYWYRQDPGQGLRLIYYSQIVNDFQKGDIAEGYSVSREKKESFPLTVTSAQKNPTAFYLCASSSRLGRQATQYFGPGTRLTVL.

This sequence joins TRBV5-4 and TRBJ2-1; 8 bases align to TRBD2. V was pared by 5 bases and J by 13 bases, with 8 bases of the junction left unmatched. The CDR3 sequence is 12 residues long. Germline V gene data show CDR1 as SGHNT and CDR2 as YYREEE (reference sequence). CDR3 bases: TGTGCCAGCAGGGAGGCGGGAGGCCTTCAGTTCTTC. Translating it yields CASREAGGLQFF.

The chain carries TRBV5-4 and TRBJ2-3; 8 bases line up with TRBD2. The V segment lost 5 bases and the J segment 3 bases; nucleotides outside the gene matches: 8. Germline V gives CDR1 SGHNT, CDR2 YYREEE (reference sequence). The CDR3 has 15 amino acids. CDR3 sequence: CASRAWPSGTDTQYF. In nucleotides, the CDR3 is TGTGCCAGCAGGGCTTGGCCTAGCGGGACAGATACGCAGTATTTT.

The V gene is TRBV5-4, the J gene TRBJ2-3; D is possibly TRBD2 (5 bases). CDR3 size: 11 residues. Germline assignment: CDR1 SGHNT and CDR2 YYREEE (reference sequence). Deletions cut 5 bases from V and 13 bases from J, with 14 bases between. This CDR3 is CASSFSGKKYF. The CDR3 DNA reads as TGTGCCAGCAGTTTCTCGGGAAAGAAGTATTTT.

The chain uses TRBV28 and TRBJ2-3; perhaps TRBD2 as D (6 bases). The CDR3 has 15 amino acids. Germline values: CDR1 MDHEN, CDR2 SYDVKM. Trimming stripped 0 bases from V and 1 base from J, with 8 bases between. For the CDR3, the DNA is TGTGCCAGCAGTTTATGGGGGGGAGGCACAGATACGCAGTATTTT. Amino acids: CASSLWGGGTDTQYF.

The chain has TRBV5-1 and TRBJ1-5; 8 bases agree with TRBD1. CDR1 SGHRS and CDR2 YFSETQ come from the germline V gene. V shed 7 bases, J shed 7 bases, and the junction held 10 bases outside the gene matches. The CDR3 is 14 amino acids. This CDR3 reads CASQLTGGDQPQHF. The CDR3 DNA follows: TGCGCCAGCCAACTAACAGGGGGAGACCAGCCCCAGCATTTT.

This sequence joins TRBV5-1 and TRBJ2-1; 14 nucleotides match TRBD2. The CDR3 consists of 17 residues. The ends lost 4 bases at V and 8 bases at J; junction bases unmatched: 11. Germline lookup yields CDR1 SGHRS and CDR2 YFSETQ. CDR3 in DNA: TGCGCCAGCAGCCTTGGGACTAGCGGGAGACAGGGCTATGAGCAGTTCTTC. As protein: CASSLGTSGRQGYEQFF.

This chain links TRBV19 with TRBJ1-5; 8 nucleotides match TRBD1. The V gene end was trimmed by 3 bases and the J gene end by 5 bases; junction bases not matched to a gene: 6. In germline, CDR1 is LNHDA, CDR2 SQIVND (reference sequence). The CDR3 has 15 amino acids. CDR3 residues: CASSIDRGMYQPQHF. CDR3 sequence (DNA): TGTGCCAGTAGTATCGACAGGGGAATGTATCAGCCCCAGCATTTT.

V gene TRBV6-1 combines with J gene TRBJ2-3, with 12 bases that match TRBD2. The CDR3 spans 15 residues. Germline V gene sequence: CDR1 MNHNS, CDR2 SASEGT. V was pared by 6 bases and J by 2 bases, with 3 bases of the junction left unmatched. CDR3 protein: CASRGLAGFTDTQYF. In nucleotides, the CDR3 is TGTGCCAGCAGAGGACTAGCGGGGTTCACAGATACGCAGTATTTT.

Comment on this clone: At the DNA level, this CDR3 is encoded by other sequences in the same sample as well. The V call is TRBV2, the J call TRBJ1-5; D unclear. The CDR3 length is 12 residues. Per germline, CDR1 SNHLY and CDR2 FYNNEI. The V gene lost 4 bases and the J gene lost 4 bases, with 5 bases spanning the gap. DNA of the CDR3: TGTGCCAGCAGTGGAGATAATCAGCCCCAGCATTTT. This sequence encodes CASSGDNQPQHF. Full variable domain (missing parts from reference TRBV2 and TRBJ1-5): EPEVTQTPSHQVTQMGQEVILRCVPISNHLYFYWYRQILGQKVEFLVSFYNNEISEKSEIFDDQFSVERPDGSNFTLKIRSTKLEDSAMYFCASSGDNQPQHFGDGTRLSIL.

The chain combines TRBV28 with TRBJ1-3, with D hard to call. Germline V CDR1 and CDR2: MDHEN, SYDVKM. This CDR3 contains 18 residues. The V and J ends lost 0 bases and 0 bases respectively, with 15 bases between them. CDR3 bases: TGTGCCAGCAGTTTATGGCGGCAGAGCCTTGTCTCTGGAAACACCATATATTTT. This gives the protein CASSLWRQSLVSGNTIYF.